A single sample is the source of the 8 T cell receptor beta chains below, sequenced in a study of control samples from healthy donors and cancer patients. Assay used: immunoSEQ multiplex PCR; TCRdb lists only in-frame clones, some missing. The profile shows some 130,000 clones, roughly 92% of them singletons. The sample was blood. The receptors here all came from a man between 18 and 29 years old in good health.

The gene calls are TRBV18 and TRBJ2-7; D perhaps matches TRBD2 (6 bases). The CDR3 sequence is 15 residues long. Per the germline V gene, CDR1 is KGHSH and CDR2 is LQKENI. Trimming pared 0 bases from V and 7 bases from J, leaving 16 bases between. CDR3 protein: CASSPPSAGRLEQYF. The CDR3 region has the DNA TGTGCCAGCTCACCACCTTCGGCGGGGCGTCTTGAGCAGTACTTC.

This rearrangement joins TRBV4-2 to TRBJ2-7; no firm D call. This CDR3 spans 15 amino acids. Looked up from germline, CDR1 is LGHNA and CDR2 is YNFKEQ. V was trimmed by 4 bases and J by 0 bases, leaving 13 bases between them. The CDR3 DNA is TGTGCCAGCAGCCTGCACGAACACACCTCCTACGAGCAGTACTTC. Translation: CASSLHEHTSYEQYF.

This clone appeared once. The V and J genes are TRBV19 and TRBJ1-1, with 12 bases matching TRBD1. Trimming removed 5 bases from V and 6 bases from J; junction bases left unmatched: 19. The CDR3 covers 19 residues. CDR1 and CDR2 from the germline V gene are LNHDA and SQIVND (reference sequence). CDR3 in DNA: TGTGCCAGTAGTTTACACGGGACAGGGGGCGCCGGAGGTGATCCTGAAGCTTTCTTT. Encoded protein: CASSLHGTGGAGGDPEAFF.

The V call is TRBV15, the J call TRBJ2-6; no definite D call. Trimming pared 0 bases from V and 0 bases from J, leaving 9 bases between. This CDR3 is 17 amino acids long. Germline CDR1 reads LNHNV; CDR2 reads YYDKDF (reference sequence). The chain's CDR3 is CATSRDRRFSGANVLTF. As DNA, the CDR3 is TGTGCCACCAGCAGAGATCGTCGGTTCTCTGGGGCCAACGTCCTGACTTTC.

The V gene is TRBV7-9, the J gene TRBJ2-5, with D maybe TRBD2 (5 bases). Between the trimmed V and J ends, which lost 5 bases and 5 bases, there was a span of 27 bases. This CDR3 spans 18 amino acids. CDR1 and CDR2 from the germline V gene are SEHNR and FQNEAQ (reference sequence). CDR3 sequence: CASSPRLGSGPTGETQYF. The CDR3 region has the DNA TGTGCCAGCAGCCCACGTCTAGGCAGCGGACCCACCGGGGAGACCCAGTACTTC.

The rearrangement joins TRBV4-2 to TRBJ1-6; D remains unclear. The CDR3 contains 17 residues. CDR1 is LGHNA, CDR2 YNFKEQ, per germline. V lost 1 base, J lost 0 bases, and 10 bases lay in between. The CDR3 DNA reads TGTGCCAGCAGCCAAGGTTACGGGAGCTCCTATAATTCACCCCTCCACTTT. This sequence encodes CASSQGYGSSYNSPLHF.

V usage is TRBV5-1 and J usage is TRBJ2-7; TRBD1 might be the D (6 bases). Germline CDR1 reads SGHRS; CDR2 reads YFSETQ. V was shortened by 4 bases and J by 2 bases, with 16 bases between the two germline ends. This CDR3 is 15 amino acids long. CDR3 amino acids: CASSPRTAAAYEQYF. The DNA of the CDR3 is TGCGCCAGCAGCCCCCGGACAGCAGCGGCCTACGAGCAGTACTTC.

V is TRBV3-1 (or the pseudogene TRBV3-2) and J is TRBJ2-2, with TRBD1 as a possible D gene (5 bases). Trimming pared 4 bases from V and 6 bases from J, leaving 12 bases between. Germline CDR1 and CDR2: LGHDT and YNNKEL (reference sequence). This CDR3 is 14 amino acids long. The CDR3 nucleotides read TGTGCCAGCAGCCGACCCCAGGGTGCCGGGGAGCTGTTTTTT. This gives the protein CASSRPQGAGELFF.